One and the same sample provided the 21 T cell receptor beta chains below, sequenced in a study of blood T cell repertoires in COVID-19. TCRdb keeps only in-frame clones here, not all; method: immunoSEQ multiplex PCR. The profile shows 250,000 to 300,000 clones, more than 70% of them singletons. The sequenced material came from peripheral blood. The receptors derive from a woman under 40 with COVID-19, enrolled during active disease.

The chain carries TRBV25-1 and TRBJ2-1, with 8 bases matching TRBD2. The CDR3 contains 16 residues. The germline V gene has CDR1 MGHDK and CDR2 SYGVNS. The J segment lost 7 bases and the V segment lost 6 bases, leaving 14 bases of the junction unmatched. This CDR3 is CASRPNGASGPNEQFF. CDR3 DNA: TGTGCCAGCAGGCCTAATGGGGCTAGCGGGCCTAATGAGCAGTTCTTC.

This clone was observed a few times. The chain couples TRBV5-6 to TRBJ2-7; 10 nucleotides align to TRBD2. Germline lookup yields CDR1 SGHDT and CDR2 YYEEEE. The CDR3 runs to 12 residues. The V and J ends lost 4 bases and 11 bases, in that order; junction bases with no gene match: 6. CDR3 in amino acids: CASSRTSGIEYF. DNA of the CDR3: TGTGCCAGCAGCCGTACTAGCGGGATAGAGTACTTC.

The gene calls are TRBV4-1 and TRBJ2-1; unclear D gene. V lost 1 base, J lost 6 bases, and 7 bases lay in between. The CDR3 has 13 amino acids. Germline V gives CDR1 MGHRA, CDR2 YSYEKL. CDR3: CASSQVYANEQFF. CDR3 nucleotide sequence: TGCGCCAGCAGCCAAGTCTACGCCAATGAGCAGTTCTTC.

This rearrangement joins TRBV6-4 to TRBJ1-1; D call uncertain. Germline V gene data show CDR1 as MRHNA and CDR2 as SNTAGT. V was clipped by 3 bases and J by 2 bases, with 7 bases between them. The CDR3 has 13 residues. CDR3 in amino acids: CASSDSRNTEAFF. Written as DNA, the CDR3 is TGTGCCAGCAGTGATAGTAGAAACACTGAAGCTTTCTTT.

Written as DNA, the CDR3 is TGTGCCACCTCAGGACAAGAGACCCAGTACTTC. It yields the protein CATSGQETQYF. The V call is TRBV10-3, the J call TRBJ2-5, with D uncertain. This CDR3 has 11 residues. The V gene's germline CDR1 is ENHRY and CDR2 SYGVKD. V dropped 10 bases and J dropped 2 bases, with 8 bases sitting between them.

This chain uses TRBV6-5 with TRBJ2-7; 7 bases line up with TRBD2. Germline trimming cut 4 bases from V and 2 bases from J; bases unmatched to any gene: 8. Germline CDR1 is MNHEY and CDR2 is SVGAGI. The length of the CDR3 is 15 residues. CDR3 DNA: TGTGCCAGCAGTTCCTTCGGGGGAGGGGCCTACGAGCAGTACTTC. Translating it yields CASSSFGGGAYEQYF.

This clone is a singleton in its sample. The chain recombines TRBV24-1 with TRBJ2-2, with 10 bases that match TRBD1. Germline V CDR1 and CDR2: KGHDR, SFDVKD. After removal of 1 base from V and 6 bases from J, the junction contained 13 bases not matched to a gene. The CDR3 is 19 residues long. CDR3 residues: CATSDFSGTGVKKAGELFF. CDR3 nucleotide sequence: TGTGCCACCAGTGATTTCTCCGGGACAGGGGTAAAGAAAGCCGGGGAGCTGTTTTTT.

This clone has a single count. The chain's CDR3 is CSVEIPGEKLFF. CDR3 in DNA: TGCAGCGTTGAAATCCCCGGGGAAAAACTGTTTTTT. This chain uses TRBV29-1 with TRBJ1-4; no definite D call. The CDR3 runs to 12 residues. V was cut by 2 bases and J by 8 bases, with 9 bases left in between. Germline V gives CDR1 SQVTM, CDR2 ANQGSEA.

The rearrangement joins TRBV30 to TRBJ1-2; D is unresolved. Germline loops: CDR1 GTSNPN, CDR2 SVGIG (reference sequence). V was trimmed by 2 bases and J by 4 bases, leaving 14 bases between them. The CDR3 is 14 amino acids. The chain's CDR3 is CAWSQGRNFYGYTF. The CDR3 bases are TGTGCCTGGAGTCAAGGCAGGAATTTCTATGGCTACACCTTC.

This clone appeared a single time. The CDR3 loop reads CASSQATSGSSGNEQFF. CDR3 bases: TGCGCCAGCAGCCAAGCCACTAGCGGGAGTTCCGGCAATGAGCAGTTCTTC. V usage is TRBV4-1 and J usage is TRBJ2-1; 11 nucleotides match TRBD2. Germline-derived CDR1 and CDR2 are MGHRA and YSYEKL. Germline trimming cut 1 base from V and 6 bases from J; bases unmatched to any gene: 8. This CDR3 has 17 residues.

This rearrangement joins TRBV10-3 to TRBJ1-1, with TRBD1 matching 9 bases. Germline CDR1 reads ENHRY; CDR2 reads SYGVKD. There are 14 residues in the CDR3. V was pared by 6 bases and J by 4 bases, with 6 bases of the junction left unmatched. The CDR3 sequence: CAIRLTGGSTEAFF. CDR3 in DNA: TGTGCCATCAGGCTGACAGGGGGGAGCACTGAAGCTTTCTTT.

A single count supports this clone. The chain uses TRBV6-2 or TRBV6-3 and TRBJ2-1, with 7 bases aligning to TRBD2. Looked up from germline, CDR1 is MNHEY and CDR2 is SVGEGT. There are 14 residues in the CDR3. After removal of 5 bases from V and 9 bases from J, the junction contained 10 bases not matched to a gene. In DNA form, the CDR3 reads TGTGCCAGCAGTCTCCCTAGCGGTCTGGGTGAGCAGTTCTTC. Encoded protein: CASSLPSGLGEQFF.

In nucleotides, the CDR3 is TGCGCCAGCAGCTCCCGGACAGGCTCCTACAATGAGCAGTTCTTC. This translates into CASSSRTGSYNEQFF. The genes are TRBV5-1 and TRBJ2-1; TRBD1 matches at 7 bases. CDR1 SGHRS and CDR2 YFSETQ come from the germline V gene. This CDR3 has 15 residues. J was trimmed by 0 bases and V by 3 bases; bases with no gene match: 3.

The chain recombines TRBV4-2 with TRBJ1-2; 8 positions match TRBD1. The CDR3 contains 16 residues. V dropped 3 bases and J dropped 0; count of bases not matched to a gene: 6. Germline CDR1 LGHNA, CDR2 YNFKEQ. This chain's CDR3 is CASSQPPGQANYGYTF. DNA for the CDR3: TGTGCCAGCAGCCAGCCCCCGGGACAGGCTAACTATGGCTACACCTTC.

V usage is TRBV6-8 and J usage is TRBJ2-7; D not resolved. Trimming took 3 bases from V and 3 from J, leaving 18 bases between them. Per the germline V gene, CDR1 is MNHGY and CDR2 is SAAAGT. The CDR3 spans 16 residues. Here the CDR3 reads CASSYLDCALRYEQYF. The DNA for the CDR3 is TGTGCCAGCAGTTATCTTGACTGTGCCCTGCGCTACGAGCAGTACTTC.

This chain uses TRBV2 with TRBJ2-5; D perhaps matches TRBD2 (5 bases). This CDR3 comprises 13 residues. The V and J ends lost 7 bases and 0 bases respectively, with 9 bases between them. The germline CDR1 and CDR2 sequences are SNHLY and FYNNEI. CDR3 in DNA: TGTGCCAGCATCGGGGAAAACCAAGAGACCCAGTACTTC. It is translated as CASIGENQETQYF.

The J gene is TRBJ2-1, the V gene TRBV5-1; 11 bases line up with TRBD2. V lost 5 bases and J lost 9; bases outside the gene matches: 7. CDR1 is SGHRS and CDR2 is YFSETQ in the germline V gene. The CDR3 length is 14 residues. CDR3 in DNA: TGCGCCAGCAGGCTACTAGCGGGAGATGGTGAGCAGTTCTTC. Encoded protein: CASRLLAGDGEQFF.

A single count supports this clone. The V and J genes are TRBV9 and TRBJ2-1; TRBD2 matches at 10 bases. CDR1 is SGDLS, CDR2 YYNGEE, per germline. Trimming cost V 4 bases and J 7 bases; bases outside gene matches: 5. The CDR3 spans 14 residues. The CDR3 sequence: CASSIPTSGNEQFF. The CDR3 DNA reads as TGTGCCAGCAGCATCCCGACTAGCGGGAATGAGCAGTTCTTC.

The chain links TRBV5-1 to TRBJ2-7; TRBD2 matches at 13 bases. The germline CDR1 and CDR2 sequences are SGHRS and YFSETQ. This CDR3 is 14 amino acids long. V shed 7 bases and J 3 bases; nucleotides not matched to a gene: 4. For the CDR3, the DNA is TGCGCCAGCCGACTAGCGGGAGGACTCTACGAGCAGTACTTC. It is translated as CASRLAGGLYEQYF.

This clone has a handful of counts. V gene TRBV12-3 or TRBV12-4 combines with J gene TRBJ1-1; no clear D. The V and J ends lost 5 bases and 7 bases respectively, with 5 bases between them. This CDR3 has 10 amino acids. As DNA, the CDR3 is TGTGCCAGCAGTATCGGTGAAGCTTTCTTT. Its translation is CASSIGEAFF.

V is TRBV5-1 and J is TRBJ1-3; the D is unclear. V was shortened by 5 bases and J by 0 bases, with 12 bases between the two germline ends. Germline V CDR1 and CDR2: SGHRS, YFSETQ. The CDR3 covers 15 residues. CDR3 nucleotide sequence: TGCGCCAGCAGAACCTCCGGGGTCTCTGGAAACACCATATATTTT. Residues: CASRTSGVSGNTIYF.